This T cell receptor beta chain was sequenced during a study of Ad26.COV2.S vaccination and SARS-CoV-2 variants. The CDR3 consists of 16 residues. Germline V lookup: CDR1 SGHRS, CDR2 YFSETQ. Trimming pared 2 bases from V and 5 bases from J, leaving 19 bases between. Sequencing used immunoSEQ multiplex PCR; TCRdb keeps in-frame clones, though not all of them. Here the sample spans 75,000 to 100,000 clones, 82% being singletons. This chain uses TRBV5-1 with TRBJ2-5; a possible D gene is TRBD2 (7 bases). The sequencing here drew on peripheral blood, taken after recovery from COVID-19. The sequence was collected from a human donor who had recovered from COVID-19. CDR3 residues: CASSFTRGGRAETQYF. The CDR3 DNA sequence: TGCGCCAGCAGCTTCACAAGGGGGGGCCGTGCGGAGACCCAGTACTTC.